This is a list of T cell receptor beta chains from one sample in a study of blood T cell repertoires in COVID-19. Some clones are missing from TCRdb's copy, which holds only in-frame ones; the method was immunoSEQ multiplex PCR. Of about 210,000 clones in the sample, 84% were seen once. Sequencing was carried out using PBMCs or T cells enriched from blood (not recorded which). The receptors here all came from a woman aged 25 to 45 who had been exposed to COVID-19. Each CDR3 is given with its conserved first and last residue. The order of the fields is V gene, J gene, CDR3 protein.

v_call: TRBV11-3
j_call: TRBJ2-5
cdr3_aa: CASSSWTIPETQYF

v_call: TRBV5-1
j_call: TRBJ1-2
cdr3_aa: CASSLDWDGYTF

v_call: TRBV5-4
j_call: TRBJ1-2
cdr3_aa: CASSRGTGLKSLPNYGYTF

v_call: TRBV2
j_call: TRBJ2-1
cdr3_aa: CASRVPGGPYNEQFF

v_call: TRBV18
j_call: TRBJ2-5
cdr3_aa: CASSPRGGRTGENQETQYF

v_call: TRBV14
j_call: TRBJ1-1
cdr3_aa: CASSHLQGNGAEAFF

v_call: TRBV2
j_call: TRBJ1-1
cdr3_aa: CASWTAPANTEAFF

v_call: TRBV19
j_call: TRBJ1-1
cdr3_aa: CASRADRDTEAFF

v_call: TRBV23-1
j_call: TRBJ1-2
cdr3_aa: CASSPRRGIVANYGYTF

v_call: TRBV2
j_call: TRBJ1-1
cdr3_aa: CATPSGSRTEAFF

v_call: TRBV5-1
j_call: TRBJ1-1
cdr3_aa: CASSWTQGNEAFF

v_call: TRBV20-1
j_call: TRBJ2-3
cdr3_aa: CSASAYTDTQYF

v_call: TRBV5-1
j_call: TRBJ2-7
cdr3_aa: CASSTEGAHSYEQYF

v_call: TRBV27
j_call: TRBJ2-3
cdr3_aa: CASSLAGGLRDTQYF

v_call: TRBV29-1
j_call: TRBJ2-3
cdr3_aa: CSSHRADTQYF

v_call: TRBV7-3
j_call: TRBJ1-1
cdr3_aa: CASSLGPGQGEGTEAFF

v_call: TRBV7-8
j_call: TRBJ1-5
cdr3_aa: CASAVGQRNNQPQHF

v_call: TRBV10-2
j_call: TRBJ2-1
cdr3_aa: CASMRGSGGDNEQFF

v_call: TRBV27
j_call: TRBJ1-1
cdr3_aa: CASSPFGHQAFF

v_call: TRBV20-1
j_call: TRBJ2-2
cdr3_aa: CSASGQTNTGELFF

v_call: TRBV5-1
j_call: TRBJ1-5
cdr3_aa: CASSWDSDSNQPQHF

v_call: TRBV5-5
j_call: TRBJ1-2
cdr3_aa: CASSSIQGRDGYTF

v_call: TRBV6-5
j_call: TRBJ2-2
cdr3_aa: CASSYSGTINTGELFF

v_call: TRBV7-2
j_call: TRBJ1-3
cdr3_aa: CASSLRVDRGNTIYF

v_call: TRBV30
j_call: TRBJ1-2
cdr3_aa: CAWSAQGAGGHTF

v_call: TRBV5-5
j_call: TRBJ2-6
cdr3_aa: CASSPDAGARANVLTF

v_call: TRBV19
j_call: TRBJ2-7
cdr3_aa: CASSIRQGLIDEQYF

v_call: TRBV11-2
j_call: TRBJ1-6
cdr3_aa: CASSFITGGDSPLHF

v_call: TRBV5-1
j_call: TRBJ1-6
cdr3_aa: CASREGSSYNSPLHF

v_call: TRBV5-6
j_call: TRBJ2-7
cdr3_aa: CASSLSPGSPFYEQYF

v_call: TRBV13
j_call: TRBJ1-2
cdr3_aa: CASSLGGGFGTGDYGYTF

v_call: TRBV7-2
j_call: TRBJ1-2
cdr3_aa: CASSLGTGGAYGYTF

v_call: TRBV3-1/TRBV3-2
j_call: TRBJ1-3
cdr3_aa: CASSVTESSGNTIYF

v_call: TRBV3-1/TRBV3-2
j_call: TRBJ2-7
cdr3_aa: CASSQVFDRAYEQYF

v_call: TRBV7-9
j_call: TRBJ2-5
cdr3_aa: CASSLIPPGQGGETQYF

v_call: TRBV7-6
j_call: TRBJ1-1
cdr3_aa: CASRTGPEAFF

v_call: TRBV4-1
j_call: TRBJ2-2
cdr3_aa: CASSPPGTDSAGELFF

v_call: TRBV11-2
j_call: TRBJ2-7
cdr3_aa: CASSLNRGEQYF

v_call: TRBV5-1
j_call: TRBJ2-2
cdr3_aa: CASSPGTSGGPRTGELFF

v_call: TRBV6-2/TRBV6-3
j_call: TRBJ1-1
cdr3_aa: CASSYSLFAEAFF

v_call: TRBV3-1/TRBV3-2
j_call: TRBJ1-6
cdr3_aa: CASSQETATHNSPLHF

v_call: TRBV19
j_call: TRBJ2-7
cdr3_aa: CASSTYPGGHGQYF

v_call: TRBV11-2
j_call: TRBJ2-7
cdr3_aa: CASSLGPGQNYEQYF

v_call: TRBV7-6
j_call: TRBJ1-1
cdr3_aa: CASSLGAGLNTEAFF

v_call: TRBV6-1
j_call: TRBJ1-2
cdr3_aa: CASSEAKPGGLGYGYTF

v_call: TRBV3-1/TRBV3-2
j_call: TRBJ1-4
cdr3_aa: CASSPSRGIDRDYEKLFF

v_call: TRBV4-3
j_call: TRBJ2-2
cdr3_aa: CASSQGLADGELFF

v_call: TRBV27
j_call: TRBJ1-2
cdr3_aa: CASSSPGQYGYTF

v_call: TRBV27
j_call: TRBJ1-1
cdr3_aa: CASSSGGRGTEAFF

v_call: TRBV6-5
j_call: TRBJ1-1
cdr3_aa: CASSRGGTEAFF

v_call: TRBV6-5
j_call: TRBJ1-1
cdr3_aa: CASTGGSGGYTEAFF

v_call: TRBV3-1/TRBV3-2
j_call: TRBJ2-1
cdr3_aa: CASSLHGGTGDSYNEQFF

v_call: TRBV6-5
j_call: TRBJ2-1
cdr3_aa: CASGVEVGMGNEQFF

v_call: TRBV5-6
j_call: TRBJ2-7
cdr3_aa: CASSPSGYTYEQYF

v_call: TRBV7-2
j_call: TRBJ1-1
cdr3_aa: CASSLVYREEAFF